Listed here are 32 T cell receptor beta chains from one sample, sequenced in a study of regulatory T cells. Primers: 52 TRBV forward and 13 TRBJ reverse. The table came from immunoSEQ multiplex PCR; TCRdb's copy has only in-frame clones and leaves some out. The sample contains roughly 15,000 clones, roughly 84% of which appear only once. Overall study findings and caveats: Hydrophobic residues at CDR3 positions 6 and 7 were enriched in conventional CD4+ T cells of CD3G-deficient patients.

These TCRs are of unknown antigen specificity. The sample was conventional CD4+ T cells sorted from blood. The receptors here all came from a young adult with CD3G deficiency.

CDR3 DNA: TGCGCCAGCAGCTTGGCGGGGGGGAACACTGAAGCTTTCTTT. Residues: CASSLAGGNTEAFF. The rearrangement links TRBV5-1 to TRBJ1-1, with D possibly TRBD1 on 5 matching bases. V was clipped by 0 bases and J by 1 base, with 7 bases between them. The CDR3 has 14 amino acids. In germline, CDR1 is SGHRS, CDR2 YFSETQ.

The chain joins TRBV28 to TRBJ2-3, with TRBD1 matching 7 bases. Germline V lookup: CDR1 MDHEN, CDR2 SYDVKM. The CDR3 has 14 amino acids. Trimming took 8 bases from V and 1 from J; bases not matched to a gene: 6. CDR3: CASRGGRGTDTQYF. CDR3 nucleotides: TGTGCCAGCCGAGGGGGCAGAGGCACAGATACGCAGTATTTT.

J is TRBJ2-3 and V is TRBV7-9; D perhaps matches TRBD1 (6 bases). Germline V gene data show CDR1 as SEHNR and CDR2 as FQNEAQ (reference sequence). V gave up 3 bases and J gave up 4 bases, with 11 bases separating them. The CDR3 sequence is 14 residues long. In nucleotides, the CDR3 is TGTGCCAGCAGCTTGAGGGGGACGGCAGATACGCAGTATTTT. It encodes CASSLRGTADTQYF. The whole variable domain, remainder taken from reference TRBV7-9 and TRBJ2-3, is DTGVSQNPRHKITKRGQNVTFRCDPISEHNRLYWYRQTLGQGPEFLTYFQNEAQLEKSRLLSDRFSAERPKGSFSTLEIQRTEQGDSAMYLCASSLRGTADTQYFGPGTRLTVL.

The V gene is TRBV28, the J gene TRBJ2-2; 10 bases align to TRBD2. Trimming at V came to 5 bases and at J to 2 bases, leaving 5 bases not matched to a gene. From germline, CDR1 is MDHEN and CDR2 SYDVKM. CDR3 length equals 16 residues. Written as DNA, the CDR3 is TGTGCCAGCAGTCCCCGGACTAGCGGTAACACCGGGGAGCTGTTTTTT. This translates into CASSPRTSGNTGELFF.

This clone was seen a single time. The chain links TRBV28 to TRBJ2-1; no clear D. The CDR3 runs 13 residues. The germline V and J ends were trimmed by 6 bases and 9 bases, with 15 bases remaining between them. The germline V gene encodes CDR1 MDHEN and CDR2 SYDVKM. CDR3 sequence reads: CASRWWVNGEQFF. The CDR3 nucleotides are TGTGCCAGCAGGTGGTGGGTCAACGGTGAGCAGTTCTTC.

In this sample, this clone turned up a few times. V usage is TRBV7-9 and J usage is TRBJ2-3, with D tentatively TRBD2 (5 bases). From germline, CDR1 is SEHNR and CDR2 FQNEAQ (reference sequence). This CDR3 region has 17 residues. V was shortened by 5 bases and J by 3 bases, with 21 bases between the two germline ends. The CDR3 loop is CASSPTGNSLVTDTQYF. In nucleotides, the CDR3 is TGTGCCAGCAGCCCTACCGGGAACAGCCTGGTAACAGATACGCAGTATTTT.

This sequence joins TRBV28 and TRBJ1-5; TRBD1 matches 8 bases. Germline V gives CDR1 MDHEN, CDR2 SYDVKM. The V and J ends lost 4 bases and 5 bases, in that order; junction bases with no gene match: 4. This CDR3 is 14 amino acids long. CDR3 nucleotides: TGTGCCAGCAGTTCTGGACAGGGACATCAGCCCCAGCATTTT. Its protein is CASSSGQGHQPQHF.

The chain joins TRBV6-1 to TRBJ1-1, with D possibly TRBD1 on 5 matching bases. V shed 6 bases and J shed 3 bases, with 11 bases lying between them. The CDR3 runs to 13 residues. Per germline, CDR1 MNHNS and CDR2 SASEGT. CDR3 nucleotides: TGTGCCAGCAGCCCCCAGGGTGACACTGAAGCTTTCTTT. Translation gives CASSPQGDTEAFF.

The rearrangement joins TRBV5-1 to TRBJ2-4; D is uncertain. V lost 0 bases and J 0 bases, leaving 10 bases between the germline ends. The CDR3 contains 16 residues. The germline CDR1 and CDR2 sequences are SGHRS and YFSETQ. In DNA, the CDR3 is TGCGCCAGCAGCTTGGTTGAAGCACTAGCCAAAAACATTCAGTACTTC. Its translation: CASSLVEALAKNIQYF.

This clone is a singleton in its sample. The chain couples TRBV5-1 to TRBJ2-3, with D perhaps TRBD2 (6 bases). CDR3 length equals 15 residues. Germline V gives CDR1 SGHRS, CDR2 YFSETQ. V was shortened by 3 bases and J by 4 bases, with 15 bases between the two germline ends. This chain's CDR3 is CASSWDSTAADTQYF. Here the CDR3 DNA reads TGCGCCAGCAGCTGGGACTCGACGGCGGCAGATACGCAGTATTTT.

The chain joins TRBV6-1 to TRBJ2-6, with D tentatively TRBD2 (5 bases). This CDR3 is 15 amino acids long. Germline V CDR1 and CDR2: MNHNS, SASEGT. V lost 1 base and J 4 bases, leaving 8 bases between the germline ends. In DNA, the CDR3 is TGTGCCAGCAGTGAAGGGGGAGCGGGGGCCAACGTCCTGACTTTC. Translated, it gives CASSEGGAGANVLTF.

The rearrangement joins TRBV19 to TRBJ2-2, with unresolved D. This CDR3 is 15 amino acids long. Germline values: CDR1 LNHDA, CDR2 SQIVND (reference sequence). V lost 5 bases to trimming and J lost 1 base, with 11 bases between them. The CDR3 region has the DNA TGTGCCAGTAGTGCCAAAGGCTTGAACACCGGGGAGCTGTTTTTT. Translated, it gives CASSAKGLNTGELFF.

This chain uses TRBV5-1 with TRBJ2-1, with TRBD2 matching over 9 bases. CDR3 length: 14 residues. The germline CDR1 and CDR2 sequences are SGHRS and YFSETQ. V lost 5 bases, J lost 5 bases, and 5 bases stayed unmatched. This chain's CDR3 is CASRVAGGNNEQFF. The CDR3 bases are TGCGCCAGCAGAGTTGCGGGAGGGAACAATGAGCAGTTCTTC.

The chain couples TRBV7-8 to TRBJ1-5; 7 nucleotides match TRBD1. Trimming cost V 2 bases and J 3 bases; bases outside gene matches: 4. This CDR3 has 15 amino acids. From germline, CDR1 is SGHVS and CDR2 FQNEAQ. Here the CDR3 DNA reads TGTGCCAGCAGCTTATTGGACAGGACCAATCAGCCCCAGCATTTT. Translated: CASSLLDRTNQPQHF.

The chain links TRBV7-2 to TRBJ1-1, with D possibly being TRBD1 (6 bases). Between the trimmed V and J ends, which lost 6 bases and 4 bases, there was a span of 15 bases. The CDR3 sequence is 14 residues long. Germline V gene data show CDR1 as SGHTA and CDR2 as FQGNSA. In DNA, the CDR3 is TGTGCCAGCAGGCGCGGGGGGGCGGCCACTGAAGCTTTCTTT. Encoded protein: CASRRGGAATEAFF.

In DNA form, the CDR3 reads TGCGCCAGCAGCTTGGGGCGGGACACAGATACGCAGTATTTT. It yields the protein CASSLGRDTDTQYF. The chain couples TRBV5-1 to TRBJ2-3, with D possibly TRBD2 on 6 matching bases. Germline V gene lookup returns CDR1 SGHRS and CDR2 YFSETQ. The CDR3 covers 14 residues. V gave up 0 bases and J gave up 2 bases, with 7 bases separating them.

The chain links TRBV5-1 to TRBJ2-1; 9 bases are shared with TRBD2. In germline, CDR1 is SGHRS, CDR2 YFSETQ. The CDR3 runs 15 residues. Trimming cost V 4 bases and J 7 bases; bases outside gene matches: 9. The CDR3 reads CASSRSGRMWNEQFF. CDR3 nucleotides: TGCGCCAGCAGCCGTAGCGGGAGAATGTGGAATGAGCAGTTCTTC.

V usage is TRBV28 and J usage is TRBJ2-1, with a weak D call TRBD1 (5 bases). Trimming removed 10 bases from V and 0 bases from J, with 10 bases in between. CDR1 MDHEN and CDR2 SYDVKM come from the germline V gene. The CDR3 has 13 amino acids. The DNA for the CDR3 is TGTGCCACCAGGGCGAGCTCCTACAATGAGCAGTTCTTC. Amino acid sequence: CATRASSYNEQFF.

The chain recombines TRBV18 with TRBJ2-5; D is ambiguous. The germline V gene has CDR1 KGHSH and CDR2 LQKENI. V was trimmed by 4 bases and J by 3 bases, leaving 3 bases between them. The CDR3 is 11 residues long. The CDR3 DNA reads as TGTGCCAGCTCACGGAAAGAGACCCAGTACTTC. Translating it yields CASSRKETQYF. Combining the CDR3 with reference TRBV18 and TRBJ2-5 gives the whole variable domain NAGVMQNPRHLVRRRGQEARLRCSPMKGHSHVYWYRQLPEEGLKFMVYLQKENIIDESGMPKERFSAEFPKEGPSILRIQQVVRGDSAAYFCASSRKETQYFGPGTRLLVL.

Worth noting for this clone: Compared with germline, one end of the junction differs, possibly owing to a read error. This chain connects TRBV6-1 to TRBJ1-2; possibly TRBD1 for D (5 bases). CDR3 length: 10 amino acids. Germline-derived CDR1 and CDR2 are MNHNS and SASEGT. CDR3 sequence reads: CASGRTTAEF. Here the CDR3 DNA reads TGTGCCAGTGGCCGAACGACAGCGGAATTC.

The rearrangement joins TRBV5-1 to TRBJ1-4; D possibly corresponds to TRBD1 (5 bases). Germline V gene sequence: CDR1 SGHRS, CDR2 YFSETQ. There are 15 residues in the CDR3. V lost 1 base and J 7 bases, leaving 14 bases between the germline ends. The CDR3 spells CASSLIPGISEKLFF. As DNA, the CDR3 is TGCGCCAGCAGCTTGATCCCAGGGATAAGTGAAAAACTGTTTTTT.

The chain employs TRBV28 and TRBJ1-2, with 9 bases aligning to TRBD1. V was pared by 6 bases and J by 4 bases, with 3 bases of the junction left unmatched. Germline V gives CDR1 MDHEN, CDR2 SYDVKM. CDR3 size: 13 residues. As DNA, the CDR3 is TGTGCCAGCAGCCAGGACAGGGGCTATGGCTACACCTTC. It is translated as CASSQDRGYGYTF.

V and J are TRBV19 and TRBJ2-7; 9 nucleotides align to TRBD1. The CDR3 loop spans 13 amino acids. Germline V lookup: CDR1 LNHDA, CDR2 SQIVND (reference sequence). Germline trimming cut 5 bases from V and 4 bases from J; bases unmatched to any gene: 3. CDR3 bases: TGTGCCAGTAGTGTGGGACAGGGTTACGAGCAGTACTTC. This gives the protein CASSVGQGYEQYF.

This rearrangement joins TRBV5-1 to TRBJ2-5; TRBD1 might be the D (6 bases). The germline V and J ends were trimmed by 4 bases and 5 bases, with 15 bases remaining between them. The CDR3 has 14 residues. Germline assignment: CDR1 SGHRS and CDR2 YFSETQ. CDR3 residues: CASSPRPQGETQYF. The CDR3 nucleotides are TGCGCCAGCAGCCCGAGGCCCCAGGGGGAGACCCAGTACTTC. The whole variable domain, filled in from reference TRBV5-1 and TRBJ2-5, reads KAGVTQTPRYLIKTRGQQVTLSCSPISGHRSVSWYQQTPGQGLQFLFEYFSETQRNKGNFPGRFSGRQFSNSRSEMNVSTLELGDSALYLCASSPRPQGETQYFGPGTRLLVL.

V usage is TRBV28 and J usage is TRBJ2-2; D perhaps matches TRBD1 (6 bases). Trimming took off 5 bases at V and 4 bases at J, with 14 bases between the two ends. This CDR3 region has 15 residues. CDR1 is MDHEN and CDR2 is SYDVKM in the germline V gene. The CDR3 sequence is CASSEGGSGTGELFF. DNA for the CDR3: TGTGCCAGCAGTGAAGGGGGTTCGGGCACCGGGGAGCTGTTTTTT.

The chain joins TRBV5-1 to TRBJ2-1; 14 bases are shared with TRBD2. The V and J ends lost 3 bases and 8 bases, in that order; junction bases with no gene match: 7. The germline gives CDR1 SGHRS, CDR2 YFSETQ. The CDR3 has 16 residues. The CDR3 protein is CASSWGTSGRPHEQFF. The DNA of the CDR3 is TGCGCCAGCAGCTGGGGGACTAGCGGGAGACCCCATGAGCAGTTCTTC. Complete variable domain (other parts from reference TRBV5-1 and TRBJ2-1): KAGVTQTPRYLIKTRGQQVTLSCSPISGHRSVSWYQQTPGQGLQFLFEYFSETQRNKGNFPGRFSGRQFSNSRSEMNVSTLELGDSALYLCASSWGTSGRPHEQFFGPGTRLTVL.

The CDR3 coding sequence is TGTGCCAGCAGTGCATCCGTAGGGGCGAGCTATGGCTACACCTTC. It specifies CASSASVGASYGYTF. V is TRBV28 and J is TRBJ1-2; weak D call: TRBD1 (5 bases). V was shortened by 5 bases and J by 4 bases, with 17 bases between the two germline ends. The CDR3 totals 15 residues. Per the germline V gene, CDR1 is MDHEN and CDR2 is SYDVKM.

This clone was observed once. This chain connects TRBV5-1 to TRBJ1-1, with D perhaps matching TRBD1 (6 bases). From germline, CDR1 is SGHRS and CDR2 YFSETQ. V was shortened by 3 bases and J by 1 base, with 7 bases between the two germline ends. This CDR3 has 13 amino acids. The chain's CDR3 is CASSWGQNTEAFF. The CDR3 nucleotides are TGCGCCAGCAGCTGGGGACAGAACACTGAAGCTTTCTTT. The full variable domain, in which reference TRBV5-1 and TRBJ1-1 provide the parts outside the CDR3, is KAGVTQTPRYLIKTRGQQVTLSCSPISGHRSVSWYQQTPGQGLQFLFEYFSETQRNKGNFPGRFSGRQFSNSRSEMNVSTLELGDSALYLCASSWGQNTEAFFGQGTRLTVV.

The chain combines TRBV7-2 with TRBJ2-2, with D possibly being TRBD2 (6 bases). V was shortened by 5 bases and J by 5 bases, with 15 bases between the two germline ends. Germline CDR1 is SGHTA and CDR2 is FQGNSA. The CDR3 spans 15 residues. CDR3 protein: CASSVKTRGTGELFF. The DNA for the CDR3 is TGTGCCAGCAGCGTTAAGACTCGGGGGACCGGGGAGCTGTTTTTT.

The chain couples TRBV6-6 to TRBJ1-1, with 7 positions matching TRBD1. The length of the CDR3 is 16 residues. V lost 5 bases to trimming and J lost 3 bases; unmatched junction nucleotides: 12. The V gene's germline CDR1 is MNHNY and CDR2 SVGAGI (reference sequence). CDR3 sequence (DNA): TGTGCCAGCAGTCGAGGCCTGACAGGGAGTCACACTGAAGCTTTCTTT. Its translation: CASSRGLTGSHTEAFF.

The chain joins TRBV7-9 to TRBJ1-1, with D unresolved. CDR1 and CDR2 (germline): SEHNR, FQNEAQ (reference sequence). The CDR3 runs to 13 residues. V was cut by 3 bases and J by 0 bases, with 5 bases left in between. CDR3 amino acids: CASSFRLNTEAFF. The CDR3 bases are TGTGCCAGCAGCTTCCGGTTGAACACTGAAGCTTTCTTT.

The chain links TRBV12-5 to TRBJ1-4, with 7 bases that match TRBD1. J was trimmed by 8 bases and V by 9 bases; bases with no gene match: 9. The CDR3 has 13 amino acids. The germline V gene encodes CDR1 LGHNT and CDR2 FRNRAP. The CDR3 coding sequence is TGTGCTAGCTGCGGGACAGCTTGCGAAAAACTGTTTTTT. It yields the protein CASCGTACEKLFF.